This passage covers 14 T cell receptor beta chains from one sample sequenced in a study of blood T cell repertoires in COVID-19. The data were produced by immunoSEQ multiplex PCR, yet TCRdb's version contains in-frame clones alone and is incomplete. The sample includes tens of thousands of clones, more than 70% of them seen just once. Sequenced input: peripheral blood. The receptors originated from a woman of 80 years or more with active COVID-19.

The chain couples TRBV7-6 to TRBJ2-1, with a tentative D call TRBD2 (5 bases). Germline V gene lookup returns CDR1 SGHVS and CDR2 FNYEAQ. The CDR3 is made up of 15 amino acids. Trimming left V 1 base short and J 6 bases short, with 13 bases between. CDR3 sequence: CASSLVEGIGNEQFF. CDR3 DNA sequence: TGTGCCAGCAGCTTAGTTGAGGGTATAGGCAATGAGCAGTTCTTC.

This clone has just one count. The V and J genes are TRBV5-1 and TRBJ2-2; D is perhaps TRBD1 (7 bases). The germline V gene encodes CDR1 SGHRS and CDR2 YFSETQ. This CDR3 spans 15 amino acids. V was cut by 0 bases and J by 4 bases, with 10 bases left in between. CDR3 loop: CASSLGQGGTGELFF. DNA of the CDR3: TGCGCCAGCAGCTTGGGCCAGGGGGGCACCGGGGAGCTGTTTTTT.

This clone was counted only a few times. The chain combines TRBV18 with TRBJ2-6; the D gene is possibly TRBD2 (5 bases). With 2 bases removed from V and 4 bases from J, the gap between germline ends came to 18 bases. The CDR3 extends over 18 amino acids. CDR1 and CDR2 from the germline V gene are KGHSH and LQKENI. The CDR3 nucleotides are TGTGCCAGCTCACCAAAAAAACGGGGAAGCGCGGGGGCCAACGTCCTGACTTTC. Translating gives CASSPKKRGSAGANVLTF.

The rearrangement links TRBV24-1 to TRBJ1-5; D gene uncertain. The V and J ends lost 4 bases and 0 bases respectively, with 12 bases between them. CDR1 KGHDR and CDR2 SFDVKD come from the germline V gene. The CDR3 contains 16 residues. Written as DNA, the CDR3 is TGTGCCACCAGTGAAGCGACGGTCCCTAGCAATCAGCCCCAGCATTTT. This encodes CATSEATVPSNQPQHF.

In this sample, this clone turned up a few times. The chain has TRBV6-5 and TRBJ1-1; the match to TRBD1 covers 7 bases. CDR3 size: 13 residues. Germline CDR1 and CDR2: MNHEY and SVGAGI. V trimming: 7 bases; J trimming: 6 bases; junction bases outside the gene matches: 8. In DNA form, the CDR3 reads TGTGCCAGCAACGGAAGGGGGCGGCCTGAAGCTTTCTTT. This encodes CASNGRGRPEAFF.

This chain joins TRBV27 and TRBJ2-1; 7 bases are shared with TRBD1. J lost 1 base, V lost 5 bases, and 8 bases had no gene match. Germline CDR1 reads MNHEY; CDR2 reads SMNVEV (reference sequence). This CDR3 comprises 16 residues. CDR3 in DNA: TGTGCCAGCAGTCCACGGGACAGAGGTTCCTACAATGAGCAGTTCTTC. This codes for CASSPRDRGSYNEQFF.

A single count supports this clone. The chain combines TRBV7-8 with TRBJ2-1, with 8 bases that match TRBD2. CDR3 length equals 19 residues. The trim removed 1 base at V and 5 bases at J, leaving 16 bases unmatched. Germline CDR1 SGHVS, CDR2 FQNEAQ. CDR3 loop: CASSLVTSGLGNENNEQFF. CDR3 bases: TGTGCCAGCAGCTTAGTCACTAGCGGCCTCGGTAATGAAAACAATGAGCAGTTCTTC.

Only one count was recorded for this clone. V usage is TRBV11-1 and J usage is TRBJ2-1, with 7 bases lining up with TRBD1. The CDR3 has 16 amino acids. J lost 0 bases, V lost 5 bases, and 7 bases had no gene match. Germline V lookup: CDR1 SGHAT, CDR2 FQDESV (reference sequence). The CDR3 region has the DNA TGTGCCAGCAGCCACCCCCGGGACAGCTCCTACAATGAGCAGTTCTTC. Translating gives CASSHPRDSSYNEQFF.

The chain is built from TRBV9 and TRBJ1-6; D is perhaps TRBD1 (5 bases). CDR3 length: 13 residues. Per germline, CDR1 SGDLS and CDR2 YYNGEE. Trimming left V 4 bases short and J 11 bases short, with 13 bases between. The CDR3 region has the DNA TGTGCCAGCAGCCCCCAGGGTGAGGCACCCCTCCACTTT. Protein: CASSPQGEAPLHF.

This rearrangement joins TRBV7-2 to TRBJ2-5; 9 nucleotides line up with TRBD2. Germline V gives CDR1 SGHTA, CDR2 FQGNSA. This CDR3 is built from 15 residues. Germline trimming cut 4 bases from V and 5 bases from J; bases unmatched to any gene: 8. This CDR3 reads CASSSDHGTSETQYF. The CDR3 coding sequence is TGTGCCAGCAGCTCAGATCATGGGACTAGCGAGACCCAGTACTTC. The whole variable domain, filled in from reference TRBV7-2 and TRBJ2-5, reads GAGVSQSPSNKVTEKGKDVELRCDPISGHTALYWYRQSLGQGLEFLIYFQGNSAPDKSGLPSDRFSAERTGGSVSTLTIQRTQQEDSAVYLCASSSDHGTSETQYFGPGTRLLVL.

The rearrangement uses TRBV7-8 and TRBJ2-1, with 8 bases matching TRBD2. The CDR3 runs 15 residues. V trimming: 3 bases; J trimming: 3 bases; junction bases outside the gene matches: 4. Germline CDR1 and CDR2: SGHVS and FQNEAQ. The CDR3, as DNA: TGTGCCAGCAGCTTTTCCAGCGGGAGCTACAATGAGCAGTTCTTC. Translating gives CASSFSSGSYNEQFF.

This CDR3 reads CASSFGDSSNQPQHF. CDR3 nucleotide sequence: TGTGCCAGCAGCTTCGGGGACAGTAGCAATCAGCCCCAGCATTTT. V usage is TRBV7-9 and J usage is TRBJ1-5; the match to TRBD1 covers 7 bases. This CDR3 comprises 15 residues. Germline V lookup: CDR1 SEHNR, CDR2 FQNEAQ (reference sequence). V lost 3 bases to trimming and J lost 0 bases; unmatched junction nucleotides: 2.

This clone was seen a single time. This chain joins TRBV6-5 and TRBJ1-4, with D hard to call. The germline V gene has CDR1 MNHEY and CDR2 SVGAGI. Trimming pared 5 bases from V and 5 bases from J, leaving 15 bases between. CDR3 length equals 15 residues. The CDR3 nucleotides are TGTGCCAGCAGTCGAGGGCGCGGCGTAAATGAAAAACTGTTTTTT. It codes for CASSRGRGVNEKLFF.

This rearrangement joins TRBV7-2 to TRBJ2-5, with TRBD1 as a possible D gene (7 bases). The V end was cut by 5 bases, the J end by 5 bases, with 15 bases between. The CDR3 length is 14 residues. Germline V gene data show CDR1 as SGHTA and CDR2 as FQGNSA. In DNA, the CDR3 is TGTGCCAGCAGCCCGCTACCAGGGGGGGAGACCCAGTACTTC. It codes for CASSPLPGGETQYF.